This T cell receptor (beta chain) originates from a study of neurological immune-mediated disorders. Each TCR transcript was tagged with a 10-nucleotide random UMI during 5'RACE. MiXCR was run by TCRdb on the 5' RACE reads, yielding one entry per CDR3 protein. The table includes approximately 74,000 distinct CDR3 sequences, 4% to 6% detected once. This clonotype has a count of ten or more. The receptor comes from a man aged 18 to 35 with multiple sclerosis. The source material was PBMCs.

CDR3 sequence (DNA): TGTGCCAGCAGCCTTTTAGCGGGAGGGGGCAATGAGCAGTTCTTC. Its protein is CASSLLAGGGNEQFF. The V and J genes are TRBV7-8 and TRBJ2-1; TRBD2 aligns across 11 bases. There are 15 residues in the CDR3. Trimming took 5 bases from V and 6 from J; bases not matched to a gene: 6. Germline V gene sequence: CDR1 SGHVS, CDR2 FQNEAQ.